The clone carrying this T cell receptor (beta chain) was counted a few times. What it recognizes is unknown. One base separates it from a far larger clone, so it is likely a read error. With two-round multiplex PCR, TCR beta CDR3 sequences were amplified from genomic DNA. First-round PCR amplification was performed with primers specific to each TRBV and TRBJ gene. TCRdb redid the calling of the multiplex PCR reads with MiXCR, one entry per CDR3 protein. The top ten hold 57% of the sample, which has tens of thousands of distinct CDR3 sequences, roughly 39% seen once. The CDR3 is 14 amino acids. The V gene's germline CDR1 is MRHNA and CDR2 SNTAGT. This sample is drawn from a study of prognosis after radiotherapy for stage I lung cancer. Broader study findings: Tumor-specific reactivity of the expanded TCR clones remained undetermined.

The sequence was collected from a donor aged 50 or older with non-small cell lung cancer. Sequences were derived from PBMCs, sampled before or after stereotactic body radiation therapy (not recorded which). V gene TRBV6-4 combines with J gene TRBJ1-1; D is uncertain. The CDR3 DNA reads TGTGCCTGCAGTGAACTCGTCCCGAACACTGAAGCTTTCTTT. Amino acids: CACSELVPNTEAFF.